This T cell receptor (beta chain) stems from a study of T cells in Graves' hyperthyroidism and ophthalmopathy. Study-level results: Most clonotypes expanded in thyroid above 0.001 were likewise present in blood. Model-based prediction identified ophthalmopathy a median about 7 months prior to its onset.

This clonotype came up many times. Its cognate antigen is unknown. Authors of the study amplified TCR beta CDR3 regions from RNA transcripts. The HTBI primer set served for first-round RT-PCR of the TCR CDR3. A single record per CDR3 protein comes from TCRdb applying MiXCR to the multiplex PCR reads. The sample lists about 290,000 distinct CDR3 sequences, approximately 15% occurring once. The CDR3 has 14 amino acids. Germline CDR1 is MDHEN and CDR2 is SYDVKM. The V and J ends lost 8 bases and 4 bases, in that order; junction bases with no gene match: 7. The chain joins TRBV28 to TRBJ2-5; 10 nucleotides agree with TRBD2. The sequenced material came from blood. This receptor was taken from a woman in her sixties with Graves' ophthalmopathy. The CDR3 reads CASGSSGSLETQYF. The CDR3 bases are TGTGCCAGCGGATCTAGCGGGAGCTTAGAGACCCAGTACTTC.